This TCR beta chain was sequenced during a study of blood T cell repertoires in COVID-19. Study information: T cells, B-cell-depleted T cells, or PBMCs provided the cDNA or gDNA that served as material.

Between the trimmed V and J ends, which lost 0 bases and 9 bases, there was a span of 12 bases. The CDR3 consists of 14 residues. Germline CDR1 and CDR2: SEHNR and FQNEAQ (reference sequence). Under the authors' procedure: Amplified reference gene primers provided the basis for estimating nucleated cell counts. Produced via immunoSEQ multiplex PCR; TCRdb's table is partial and in-frame only. Clone size and the V and J calls come from that table; the DNA yielded D and trimming. The sample gives approximately 90,000 clones, 70% to 90% of which show up once; about a sixth is in the top ten. This TCR derives from a human donor in a cohort sampled during active COVID-19. The specimen sequenced was peripheral blood. This chain links TRBV7-9 with TRBJ2-1, with TRBD2 as a possible D gene (6 bases). The CDR3 is CASSLAGGGGEQFF. CDR3 in DNA: TGTGCCAGCAGCTTAGCGGGGGGAGGCGGTGAGCAGTTCTTC.